This is a list of T cell receptor beta chains from one sample in a study of OX40 agonist ivuxolimab in advanced cancers. Using immunoSEQ multiplex PCR, the repertoire was profiled, and TCRdb retains in-frame clones only, with some absent. The sample consists of tens of thousands of clones, about 81% of them appearing once. Sequenced here: CD4+ or CD8+ T cells sorted from blood, sampled in a trial of the OX40 agonist ivuxolimab. These receptors all come from an adult with an advanced solid tumor such as melanoma, head and neck, liver or kidney cancer. Both conserved end residues are part of each CDR3. The D gene is left open where the match is weak. Some rows mark clone size as missing; the rest say once, few, many or name a class of expanded clone.

NA | TRBJ1-4 | NA | TRBV19 | TGTGCCAGTAGTATCGGGGGGAAAAAACTGTTTTTT | CASSIGGKKLFF
NA | TRBJ2-3 | NA | TRBV7-8 | TGTGCCAGCAGCTTAGTCCGGGTAGATACGCAGTATTTT | CASSLVRVDTQYF
NA | TRBJ1-5 | NA | TRBV7-9 | TGTGCCAGCAGCCCCGGGACAACCATTCTGCCCCAGCATTTT | CASSPGTTILPQHF
NA | TRBJ2-2 | NA | TRBV2 | TGTGCCAGCATGAGGGACACCACGAACACCGGGGAGCTGTTTTTT | CASMRDTTNTGELFF
NA | TRBJ2-3 | NA | TRBV7-3 | TGTGCCAGCAGCTTGGGGGGTAGCGATGATACGCAGTATTTT | CASSLGGSDDTQYF
NA | TRBJ2-1 | NA | TRBV30 | TGTGCCGCCGCCAGAGGGTACAATGAGCAGTTCTTC | CAAARGYNEQFF
TRBD1 | TRBJ1-2 | NA | TRBV4-2 | TGTGCCAGCAGCCAAGACGACAGGGTGGGCTATGGCTACACCTTC | CASSQDDRVGYGYTF
NA | TRBJ1-2 | once | TRBV4-2 | TGTGCCAGCAGCCAAGAGCCAGCTAACTATGGCTACACCTTC | CASSQEPANYGYTF
NA | TRBJ2-7 | NA | TRBV30 | TGTGCCTGGAGGTTCTCGTCGGGTCTCTACGAGCAGTACTTC | CAWRFSSGLYEQYF
NA | TRBJ2-1 | few | TRBV7-8 | TGTGCCAGCAGCTTAGGCAGTAACAATGAGCAGTTCTTC | CASSLGSNNEQFF
TRBD1 | TRBJ1-1 | NA | TRBV5-1 | TGCGCCAGCAGCTTGGATGCAGGGGGCTTACCAGCTTTCTTT | CASSLDAGGLPAFF
NA | TRBJ2-1 | NA | TRBV6-5 | TGTGCCAGCAGTCTAGGACTTAAGAATGAGCAGTTCTTC | CASSLGLKNEQFF
NA | TRBJ1-3 | NA | TRBV9 | TGTGCCAGCAGCGTAGACGGGGGGAAAGCCTCTGGAAACACCATATATTTT | CASSVDGGKASGNTIYF
NA | TRBJ2-7 | few | TRBV10-2 | TGCGCCACTAGGCCCCAGAGCTCCTACGAGCAGTACTTC | CATRPQSSYEQYF
NA | TRBJ1-2 | NA | TRBV6-5 | TGTGCCAGCAGATATCAGGGAGCCTATGGCTACACCTTC | CASRYQGAYGYTF
NA | TRBJ1-6 | NA | TRBV11-2 | TGTGCCAGCAGCCGCGGACAGTATAATTCACCCCTCCACTTT | CASSRGQYNSPLHF
TRBD2 | TRBJ2-3 | NA | TRBV29-1 | TGCAGCGTCGCACTCGGGGGGGCCCGGGATACGCAGTATTTT | CSVALGGARDTQYF
TRBD2 | TRBJ2-1 | NA | TRBV7-9 | TGTGCCAGCAGCGACATAGCGGGGGGGAGATACAATGAGCAGTTCTTC | CASSDIAGGRYNEQFF
TRBD2 | TRBJ2-1 | once | TRBV4-3 | TGCGCCAGCAGCCCCACAGCGGGAGGGCTATCCGAGCAGTTCTTC | CASSPTAGGLSEQFF
NA | TRBJ2-1 | NA | TRBV19 | TGTGCCAGTAGTATGAGCGGGAATGAGCAGTTCTTC | CASSMSGNEQFF
NA | TRBJ2-1 | NA | TRBV7-5 | TGTGTCAGAAGCTCCAACAACCCGACAGGGGACGGTTGGAATGAGCAGTTCTTC | CVRSSNNPTGDGWNEQFF
NA | TRBJ1-1 | NA | TRBV5-1 | TGCGCCAGCAGTTACCGCCCCTCTGGACAGACGAGGACTGAAGCTTTCTTT | CASSYRPSGQTRTEAFF
NA | TRBJ1-1 | NA | TRBV29-1 | TGCAGCGCCCCGGGGGCAAATAGAGGCGCCACGGCTTTCTTT | CSAPGANRGATAFF
NA | TRBJ2-3 | NA | TRBV11-2 | TGTGCCAGCAGCTTAACGTATGTGGCAGATACGCAGTATTTT | CASSLTYVADTQYF
NA | TRBJ1-1 | once | TRBV7-9 | TGTGCCAGCAGCTTAGAGTACAATGCCGAAGCTTTCTTT | CASSLEYNAEAFF
NA | TRBJ1-3 | NA | TRBV2 | TGTGCCAGCAGTCGGGGAAACACCATATATTTT | CASSRGNTIYF
NA | TRBJ1-5 | NA | TRBV2 | TGTGCCAGCAGTGCTGGGGGTGCGGTTCAGCCCCAGCATTTT | CASSAGGAVQPQHF
NA | TRBJ1-6 | NA | TRBV28 | TGTGCCAGCAGTTTCGGTAGAAATAATTCACCCCTCCACTTT | CASSFGRNNSPLHF
TRBD1 | TRBJ1-2 | NA | TRBV28 | TGTGCCAGCTTACGAACAGGGGAGAGGTTCTATGGCTACACCTTC | CASLRTGERFYGYTF
NA | TRBJ2-5 | NA | TRBV10-2 | TGCGCCAGCAGTGTGGGATGGGAGACCCAGTACTTC | CASSVGWETQYF
NA | TRBJ1-1 | NA | TRBV19 | TGTGCCAGTAAGGGAGTATGGAACACTGAAGCTTTCTTT | CASKGVWNTEAFF
NA | TRBJ1-2 | NA | TRBV27 | TGTGCCAGCAGTCTTAAAGCCGCCCGGGGGGCTACTAACTATGGCTACACCTTC | CASSLKAARGATNYGYTF
TRBD1 | TRBJ2-2 | NA | TRBV5-1 | TGCGCCAGCAGGCGTTGGACAGGGGTCGGGGAGCTGTTTTTT | CASRRWTGVGELFF
NA | TRBJ1-3 | NA | TRBV7-8 | TGTGCCAGCAGCTTAGGGCCGAGGGGGACCATATATTTT | CASSLGPRGTIYF
NA | TRBJ2-5 | NA | TRBV7-9 | TGTGCCAGCTTATCCAGGACCCAGTACTTC | CASLSRTQYF
NA | TRBJ2-1 | NA | TRBV18 | TGTGCCAGCTCACCACTGGCCCAAAGGGGAGAGCAGTTCTTC | CASSPLAQRGEQFF
TRBD2 | TRBJ2-7 | NA | TRBV18 | TGTGCCAGCTCCGGTACTGTAGCGGGAGTGTACGAGCAGTACTTC | CASSGTVAGVYEQYF
NA | TRBJ1-2 | NA | TRBV5-1 | TGCGCCAGCAGCCCCCTCACGGGACTACTCACTGGCTACACCTTC | CASSPLTGLLTGYTF
TRBD2 | TRBJ2-2 | NA | TRBV9 | TGTGCCAGCAGCATAGCGGGGCTGACCGGGGAGCTGTTTTTT | CASSIAGLTGELFF
TRBD2 | TRBJ2-3 | NA | TRBV5-4 | TGTGCCAGCAGCTTCGACGGGAGGGCGGCAGATACGCAGTATTTT | CASSFDGRAADTQYF
NA | TRBJ2-1 | NA | TRBV15 | TGTGCCACCAGCAGGGATTTAAAGTACAATGAGCAGTTCTTC | CATSRDLKYNEQFF
NA | TRBJ2-5 | once | TRBV28 | TGTGCCAGCGCGCCTACTAGTGATAGTCAGACCCAGTACTTC | CASAPTSDSQTQYF